The 28 T cell receptor beta chains below all came from one sample that was sequenced in a study of STAT3 mutations in large granular lymphocyte leukemia. Study-wide results and caveats: Every T-LGLL patient had at least one immunodominant TCRbeta clonotype.

No antigen has been assigned to these receptors. The method was immunoSEQ multiplex PCR; TCRdb's version includes in-frame clones alone and lacks a portion of them. The table has about 15,000 clones, about nine tenths seen once. The sequenced material came from peripheral blood mononuclear cells. Source of these receptors: a woman in her forties or fifties with T-cell large granular lymphocyte leukemia. Some clones in this sample may be carry-over from other donors' samples.

This clone was recorded once. This rearrangement joins TRBV15 to TRBJ1-1, with D possibly being TRBD1 (5 bases). The germline V gene has CDR1 LNHNV and CDR2 YYDKDF (reference sequence). V lost 1 base and J lost 1, with 10 bases in between. This CDR3 comprises 15 residues. CDR3 amino acids: CATSRGGASNTEAFF. DNA of the CDR3: TGTGCCACCAGCAGAGGCGGGGCATCGAACACTGAAGCTTTCTTT.

The CDR3 DNA reads TGTGCCAGCAGCGTAGCTCCGGGGTTGGGAAATGAGCAGTTCTTC. Protein: CASSVAPGLGNEQFF. The chain has TRBV9 and TRBJ2-1, with a tentative D call TRBD2 (5 bases). The CDR3 is 15 residues long. CDR1 SGDLS and CDR2 YYNGEE come from the germline V gene. Deletions cut 0 bases from V and 7 bases from J, with 14 bases between.

The gene calls are TRBV6-6 and TRBJ2-2; 7 positions agree with TRBD1. Germline lookup yields CDR1 MNHNY and CDR2 SVGAGI (reference sequence). The CDR3 extends over 14 amino acids. V lost 8 bases and J lost 0; bases outside the gene matches: 3. In nucleotides, the CDR3 is TGTGCCAGCGGGGGACAGACGAACACCGGGGAGCTGTTTTTT. Translated, it gives CASGGQTNTGELFF.

V gene TRBV30 combines with J gene TRBJ2-2; D is unclear. The V end lost 4 bases, the J end lost 2 bases, and 14 bases lay between the germline ends. Germline CDR1 and CDR2: GTSNPN and SVGIG (reference sequence). The CDR3 runs 15 residues. The CDR3 DNA sequence: TGTGCCTGGACTCGGACCTATGGAAACACCGGGGAGCTGTTTTTT. This gives the protein CAWTRTYGNTGELFF.

The rearrangement uses TRBV5-1 and TRBJ2-7; a weak D match, TRBD2 (6 bases). CDR1 and CDR2 from the germline V gene are SGHRS and YFSETQ. This CDR3 comprises 13 residues. V was trimmed by 2 bases and J by 7 bases, leaving 13 bases between them. CDR3 in DNA: TGCGCCAGCAGCTTAGAGCCCGGGACTGAGCAGTACTTC. Translating it yields CASSLEPGTEQYF.

V usage is TRBV30 and J usage is TRBJ2-3; D is uncertain. The germline CDR1 and CDR2 sequences are GTSNPN and SVGIG (reference sequence). The germline V and J ends were trimmed by 5 bases and 0 bases, with 12 bases remaining between them. The length of the CDR3 is 14 residues. The CDR3 bases are TGTGCCTGGCACCCCAGCGTAAGCACAGATACGCAGTATTTT. This sequence encodes CAWHPSVSTDTQYF.

This sequence joins TRBV18 and TRBJ1-1, with unresolved D. The CDR3 runs to 12 residues. Germline V gene data show CDR1 as KGHSH and CDR2 as LQKENI. Trimming took off 3 bases at V and 7 bases at J, with 9 bases between the two ends. This CDR3 is CASSPNFGEAFF. The CDR3 bases are TGTGCCAGCTCACCGAACTTTGGTGAAGCTTTCTTT.

The chain couples TRBV7-2 to TRBJ2-7, with 9 bases fitting TRBD2. V shed 1 base and J 7 bases; nucleotides not matched to a gene: 5. The CDR3 covers 14 residues. Germline V gene lookup returns CDR1 SGHTA and CDR2 FQGNSA. As DNA, the CDR3 is TGTGCCAGCAGCTTAGAGGTCAGCGGGAGGGAGCAGTACTTC. It yields the protein CASSLEVSGREQYF.

The chain joins TRBV27 to TRBJ1-4; D gene unclear. V was cut by 3 bases and J by 10 bases, with 12 bases left in between. Germline V gene lookup returns CDR1 MNHEY and CDR2 SMNVEV (reference sequence). The CDR3 totals 13 residues. The CDR3 sequence is CASSFWVEGKLFF. DNA for the CDR3: TGTGCCAGCAGTTTCTGGGTAGAGGGAAAACTGTTTTTT.

The V call is TRBV4-2, the J call TRBJ1-2; D is unclear. The CDR3 is 16 amino acids. Germline V gene sequence: CDR1 LGHNA, CDR2 YNFKEQ. The V end lost 0 bases, the J end lost 6 bases, and 17 bases lay between the germline ends. CDR3 protein: CASSQDGMSWEDGYTF. The CDR3 DNA follows: TGTGCCAGCAGCCAAGATGGTATGAGTTGGGAGGATGGCTACACCTTC.

This chain links TRBV30 with TRBJ1-1; D remains ambiguous. V lost 4 bases, J lost 4 bases, and 16 bases lay in between. Germline V CDR1 and CDR2: GTSNPN, SVGIG (reference sequence). The CDR3 runs 14 residues. The CDR3 loop is CAWNRLGYVTEAFF. The DNA for the CDR3 is TGTGCCTGGAATCGTCTGGGGTATGTCACTGAAGCTTTCTTT.

The chain joins TRBV5-1 to TRBJ2-5; the match to TRBD2 covers 10 bases. V gave up 2 bases and J gave up 2 bases; unmatched junction bases: 3. The V gene's germline CDR1 is SGHRS and CDR2 YFSETQ. This CDR3 has 15 residues. CDR3 sequence: CASSLTLAGQETQYF. The CDR3 DNA is TGCGCCAGCAGCTTAACACTAGCGGGACAAGAGACCCAGTACTTC. Drawing the rest from reference TRBV5-1 and TRBJ2-5, the complete variable domain is KAGVTQTPRYLIKTRGQQVTLSCSPISGHRSVSWYQQTPGQGLQFLFEYFSETQRNKGNFPGRFSGRQFSNSRSEMNVSTLELGDSALYLCASSLTLAGQETQYFGPGTRLLVL.

The J gene is TRBJ2-3, the V gene TRBV5-4; the match to TRBD2 covers 12 bases. This CDR3 has 17 amino acids. V lost 0 bases, J lost 1 base, and 3 bases stayed unmatched. Germline CDR1 is SGHNT and CDR2 is YYREEE (reference sequence). DNA of the CDR3: TGTGCCAGCAGCTTGGCGCTAGCGGGAGGGCGCACAGATACGCAGTATTTT. As protein: CASSLALAGGRTDTQYF.

The DNA of the CDR3 is TGTGCCAGCAGCCCTATACCGGGGACAGGGCATGGCTACACCTTC. This gives the protein CASSPIPGTGHGYTF. The chain combines TRBV7-2 with TRBJ1-2; 9 bases line up with TRBD1. CDR3 size: 15 residues. Germline CDR1 SGHTA, CDR2 FQGNSA. Trimming cost V 5 bases and J 6 bases; bases outside gene matches: 10.

The chain couples TRBV18 to TRBJ2-7; the match to TRBD2 covers 7 bases. CDR1 is KGHSH, CDR2 LQKENI, per germline. The trim removed 6 bases at V and 0 bases at J, leaving 5 bases unmatched. The CDR3 has 14 residues. For the CDR3, the DNA is TGTGCCAGCTCGCCGAGCGGGGCCTCCTACGAGCAGTACTTC. Translating gives CASSPSGASYEQYF.

This clone has more than one count but fewer than ten. This chain links TRBV30 with TRBJ2-2; D not resolved. The CDR3 length is 13 residues. V lost 3 bases and J 5 bases, leaving 10 bases between the germline ends. Germline CDR1 GTSNPN, CDR2 SVGIG (reference sequence). The CDR3 sequence: CAWRKVGTGELFF. For the CDR3, the DNA is TGTGCCTGGAGGAAAGTGGGGACCGGGGAGCTGTTTTTT.

The rearrangement joins TRBV29-1 to TRBJ2-1; the D gene is possibly TRBD1 (6 bases). The CDR3 is made up of 14 amino acids. In germline, CDR1 is SQVTM, CDR2 ANQGSEA. The V and J ends lost 3 bases and 4 bases respectively, with 13 bases between them. CDR3 sequence reads: CSVDLPDSYNEQFF. For the CDR3, the DNA is TGCAGCGTTGATCTGCCGGACAGTTACAATGAGCAGTTCTTC.

The V call is TRBV11-3, the J call TRBJ2-1; tentatively, D is TRBD2 (5 bases). Per germline, CDR1 SGHNT and CDR2 YENEEA. CDR3 length: 14 amino acids. V lost 0 bases to trimming and J lost 8 bases, with 11 bases between them. The CDR3 DNA reads as TGTGCCAGCAGCTTAGATTCCCTAGCATATGAGCAGTTCTTC. Protein product: CASSLDSLAYEQFF.

The rearrangement links TRBV28 to TRBJ2-5; no definite D call. Germline V lookup: CDR1 MDHEN, CDR2 SYDVKM. The CDR3 extends over 15 amino acids. V was trimmed by 2 bases and J by 4 bases, leaving 14 bases between them. The CDR3 region has the DNA TGTGCCAGCAGTTTAGATACCGAGGAGCGAGAGACCCAGTACTTC. Protein sequence: CASSLDTEERETQYF.

The J gene is TRBJ1-1, the V gene TRBV5-1, with D perhaps TRBD1 (6 bases). V was trimmed by 2 bases and J by 2 bases, leaving 13 bases between them. The CDR3 extends over 15 amino acids. The V gene's germline CDR1 is SGHRS and CDR2 YFSETQ. CDR3 residues: CASSLTGSGNTEAFF. Here the CDR3 DNA reads TGCGCCAGCAGCTTAACAGGGAGTGGAAACACTGAAGCTTTCTTT. Together with reference TRBV5-1 and TRBJ1-1, the CDR3 gives the full variable domain: KAGVTQTPRYLIKTRGQQVTLSCSPISGHRSVSWYQQTPGQGLQFLFEYFSETQRNKGNFPGRFSGRQFSNSRSEMNVSTLELGDSALYLCASSLTGSGNTEAFFGQGTRLTVV.

This rearrangement joins TRBV5-4 to TRBJ2-7, with 7 nucleotides matching TRBD2. The germline V gene has CDR1 SGHNT and CDR2 YYREEE (reference sequence). The CDR3 totals 14 residues. The ends lost 0 bases at V and 3 bases at J; junction bases unmatched: 3. Written as DNA, the CDR3 is TGTGCCAGCAGCTTGGGCGGGAGCTTCTACGAGCAGTACTTC. Its protein is CASSLGGSFYEQYF.

This clone has a single count. J is TRBJ1-5 and V is TRBV7-9; D unclear. CDR1 SEHNR and CDR2 FQNEAQ come from the germline V gene (reference sequence). V was clipped by 4 bases and J by 3 bases, with 10 bases between them. The CDR3 extends over 14 amino acids. CDR3 DNA sequence: TGTGCCAGCAGCTCAGGACCCTCCAATCAGCCCCAGCATTTT. Protein sequence: CASSSGPSNQPQHF.

The chain links TRBV11-2 to TRBJ1-1, with 7 bases matching TRBD1. This CDR3 spans 14 amino acids. Germline loops: CDR1 SGHAT, CDR2 FQNNGV. V was pared by 3 bases and J by 3 bases, with 4 bases of the junction left unmatched. CDR3 DNA: TGTGCCAGCAGCTTTGACAGGGCGGACACTGAAGCTTTCTTT. It encodes CASSFDRADTEAFF.

The chain couples TRBV5-6 to TRBJ1-2; tentative D call: TRBD1 (5 bases). Per the germline V gene, CDR1 is SGHDT and CDR2 is YYEEEE. Trimming removed 5 bases from V and 5 bases from J, with 16 bases in between. CDR3 length: 14 residues. In DNA, the CDR3 is TGTGCCAGCAGAGGTCATCGGGGGGGGTATGGCTACACCTTC. Protein: CASRGHRGGYGYTF. Full variable domain (outside the CDR3, taken from reference TRBV5-6 and TRBJ1-2): DAGVTQSPTHLIKTRGQQVTLRCSPKSGHDTVSWYQQALGQGPQFIFQYYEEEERQRGNFPDRFSGHQFPNYSSELNVNALLLGDSALYLCASRGHRGGYGYTFGSGTRLTVV.

The V call is TRBV7-2, the J call TRBJ1-1; a possible D gene is TRBD1 (6 bases). V was clipped by 6 bases and J by 2 bases, with 16 bases between them. The CDR3 totals 15 residues. Germline V gene lookup returns CDR1 SGHTA and CDR2 FQGNSA. The CDR3 loop is CASSSYRAVNTEAFF. In nucleotides, the CDR3 is TGTGCCAGCAGTTCGTACAGGGCTGTAAACACTGAAGCTTTCTTT.

The CDR3 spells CASYGKEPEAFF. DNA of the CDR3: TGTGCCAGTTACGGAAAGGAGCCTGAAGCTTTCTTT. The V call is TRBV6-5, the J call TRBJ1-1; D is undetermined. This CDR3 is 12 amino acids long. Germline CDR1 MNHEY, CDR2 SVGAGI. The ends were cut back, 9 bases at V and 6 bases at J, with 14 bases in the middle.

The chain has TRBV9 and TRBJ1-4; D gene ambiguous. Germline V gene data show CDR1 as SGDLS and CDR2 as YYNGEE. Trimming took 4 bases from V and 1 from J, leaving 11 bases between them. CDR3 length equals 15 residues. CDR3 nucleotides: TGTGCCAGCAGCCCCTCTCTAGGAACTAATGAAAAACTGTTTTTT. Protein: CASSPSLGTNEKLFF.

This clone was detected only once. This chain connects TRBV7-9 to TRBJ2-2; D gene uncertain. The CDR3 length is 15 residues. CDR1 and CDR2 from the germline V gene are SEHNR and FQNEAQ (reference sequence). The V gene lost 5 bases and the J gene lost 5 bases, with 15 bases spanning the gap. The CDR3: CASSLHAAPTGELFF. The DNA of the CDR3 is TGTGCCAGCAGCCTCCATGCGGCACCTACCGGGGAGCTGTTTTTT. Full variable domain (missing parts from reference TRBV7-9 and TRBJ2-2): DTGVSQNPRHKITKRGQNVTFRCDPISEHNRLYWYRQTLGQGPEFLTYFQNEAQLEKSRLLSDRFSAERPKGSFSTLEIQRTEQGDSAMYLCASSLHAAPTGELFFGEGSRLTVL.